The text below deals with one T cell receptor (beta chain). The data were produced by immunoSEQ multiplex PCR, yet TCRdb's version contains in-frame clones alone and is incomplete. The sample has roughly 450,000 clones, approximately 92% seen once. Treatment denoted: around 19 received Ad26.COV2.S at low or high dose, single or two shots; roughly five received placebo; per-sample allocation not given. At day 63 after the first vaccine or placebo injection, samples were drawn. Germline assignment: CDR1 LNHDA and CDR2 SQIVND (reference sequence). V lost 1 base and J 3 bases, leaving 10 bases between the germline ends. This CDR3 is built from 14 residues. The data were obtained in a study of Ad26.COV2.S vaccination and SARS-CoV-2 variants.

The TCR sequence derives from a person between 18 and 65 years old who received the Ad26.COV2.S COVID-19 vaccine or a placebo. This chain uses TRBV19 with TRBJ2-7; TRBD2 is a possible D gene (6 bases). This material consisted of peripheral blood, taken in a trial of Ad26.COV2.S vaccine versus placebo. CDR3 sequence (DNA): TGTGCCAGTAGTATAGTAGGAGGGGACTACGAGCAGTACTTC. Encoded protein: CASSIVGGDYEQYF.